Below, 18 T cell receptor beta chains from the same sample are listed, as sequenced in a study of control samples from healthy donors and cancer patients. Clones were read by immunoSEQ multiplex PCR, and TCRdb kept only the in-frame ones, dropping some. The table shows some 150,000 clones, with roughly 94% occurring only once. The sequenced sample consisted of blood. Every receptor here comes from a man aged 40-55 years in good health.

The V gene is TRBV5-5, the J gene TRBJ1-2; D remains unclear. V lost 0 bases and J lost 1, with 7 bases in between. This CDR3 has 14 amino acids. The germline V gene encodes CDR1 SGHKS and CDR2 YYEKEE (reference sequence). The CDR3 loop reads CASSLAPFNYGYTF. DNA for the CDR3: TGTGCCAGCAGCTTGGCACCTTTTAACTATGGCTACACCTTC.

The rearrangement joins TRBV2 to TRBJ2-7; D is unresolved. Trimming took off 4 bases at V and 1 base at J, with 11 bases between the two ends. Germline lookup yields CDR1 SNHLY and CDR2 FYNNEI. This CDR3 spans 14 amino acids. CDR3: CASSVGRKSYEQYF. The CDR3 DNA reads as TGTGCCAGCAGTGTGGGAAGAAAATCCTACGAGCAGTACTTC.

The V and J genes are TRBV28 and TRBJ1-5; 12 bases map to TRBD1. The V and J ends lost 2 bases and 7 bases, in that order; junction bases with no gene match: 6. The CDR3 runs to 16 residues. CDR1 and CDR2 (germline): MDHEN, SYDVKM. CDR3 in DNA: TGTGCCAGCAGTTTAATCGGGACAGGGGGCGGGCAGCCCCAGCATTTT. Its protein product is CASSLIGTGGGQPQHF. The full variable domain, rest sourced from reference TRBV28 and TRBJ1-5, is DVKVTQSSRYLVKRTGEKVFLECVQDMDHENMFWYRQDPGLGLRLIYFSYDVKMKEKGDIPEGYSVSREKKERFSLILESASTNQTSMYLCASSLIGTGGGQPQHFGDGTRLSIL.

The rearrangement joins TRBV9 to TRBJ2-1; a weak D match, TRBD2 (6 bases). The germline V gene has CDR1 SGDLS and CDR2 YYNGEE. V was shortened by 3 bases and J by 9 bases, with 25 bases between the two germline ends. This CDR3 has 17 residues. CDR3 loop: CASSETPFAGPWSEQFF. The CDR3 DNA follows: TGTGCCAGCAGCGAGACCCCCTTTGCGGGGCCGTGGAGTGAGCAGTTCTTC.

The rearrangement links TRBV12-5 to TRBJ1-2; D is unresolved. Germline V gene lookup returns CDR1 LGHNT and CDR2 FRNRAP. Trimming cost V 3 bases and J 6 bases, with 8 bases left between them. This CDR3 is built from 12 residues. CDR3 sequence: CASGFGPDGYTF. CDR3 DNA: TGTGCTAGTGGTTTTGGACCGGATGGCTACACCTTC. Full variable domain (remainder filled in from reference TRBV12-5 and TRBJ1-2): DARVTQTPRHKVTEMGQEVTMRCQPILGHNTVFWYRQTMMQGLELLAYFRNRAPLDDSGMPKDRFSAEMPDATLATLKIQPSEPRDSAVYFCASGFGPDGYTFGSGTRLTVV.

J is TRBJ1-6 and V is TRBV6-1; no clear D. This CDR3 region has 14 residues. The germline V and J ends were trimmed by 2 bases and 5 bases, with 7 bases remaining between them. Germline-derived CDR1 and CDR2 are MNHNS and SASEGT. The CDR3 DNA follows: TGTGCCAGCAGTGAACCCATCAATAATTCACCCCTCCACTTT. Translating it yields CASSEPINNSPLHF.

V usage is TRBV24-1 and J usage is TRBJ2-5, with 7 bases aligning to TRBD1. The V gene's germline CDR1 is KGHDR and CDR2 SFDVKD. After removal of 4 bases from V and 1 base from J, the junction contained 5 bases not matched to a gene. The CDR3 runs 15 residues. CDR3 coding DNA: TGTGCCACCAGTGAGACAGGGTCCCTCCAAGAGACCCAGTACTTC. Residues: CATSETGSLQETQYF.

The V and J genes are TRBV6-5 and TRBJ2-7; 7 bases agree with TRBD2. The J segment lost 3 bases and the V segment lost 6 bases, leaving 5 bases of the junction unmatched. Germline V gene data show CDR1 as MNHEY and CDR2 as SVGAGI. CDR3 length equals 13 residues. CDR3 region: CASRPGGVYEQYF. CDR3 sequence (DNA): TGTGCCAGCAGGCCGGGGGGAGTCTACGAGCAGTACTTC.

DNA of the CDR3: TGTGCCAGCAGCCTCACCCCCGGGACTCCCTACGAGCAGTACTTC. Encoded protein: CASSLTPGTPYEQYF. The genes are TRBV28 and TRBJ2-7; D is perhaps TRBD2 (6 bases). CDR3 length equals 15 residues. Trimming pared 6 bases from V and 2 bases from J, leaving 17 bases between. Germline V gives CDR1 MDHEN, CDR2 SYDVKM.

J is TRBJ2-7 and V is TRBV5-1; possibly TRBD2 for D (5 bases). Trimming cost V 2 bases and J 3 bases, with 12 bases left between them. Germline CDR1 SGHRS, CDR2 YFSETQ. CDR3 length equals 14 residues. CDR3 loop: CASSFTGSNYEQYF. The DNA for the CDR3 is TGCGCCAGCAGCTTCACGGGATCCAACTACGAGCAGTACTTC.

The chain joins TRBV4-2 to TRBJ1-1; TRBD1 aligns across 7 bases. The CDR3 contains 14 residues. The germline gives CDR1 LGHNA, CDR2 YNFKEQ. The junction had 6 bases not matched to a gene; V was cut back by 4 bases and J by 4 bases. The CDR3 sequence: CASSPQGKSTEAFF. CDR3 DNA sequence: TGTGCCAGCAGCCCACAGGGGAAAAGCACTGAAGCTTTCTTT.

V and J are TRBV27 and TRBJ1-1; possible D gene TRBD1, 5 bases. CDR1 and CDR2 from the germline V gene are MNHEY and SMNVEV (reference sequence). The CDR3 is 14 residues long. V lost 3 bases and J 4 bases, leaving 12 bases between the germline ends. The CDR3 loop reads CASSLGPTPTEAFF. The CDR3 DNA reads TGTGCCAGCAGTTTGGGGCCGACCCCCACTGAAGCTTTCTTT.

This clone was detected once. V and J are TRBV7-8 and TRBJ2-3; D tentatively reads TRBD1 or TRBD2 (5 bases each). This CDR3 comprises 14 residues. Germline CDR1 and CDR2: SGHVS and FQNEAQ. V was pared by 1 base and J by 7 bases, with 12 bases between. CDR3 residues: CASSLGAGSYTQYF. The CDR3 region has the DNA TGTGCCAGCAGCTTAGGGGCAGGGAGTTATACGCAGTATTTT.

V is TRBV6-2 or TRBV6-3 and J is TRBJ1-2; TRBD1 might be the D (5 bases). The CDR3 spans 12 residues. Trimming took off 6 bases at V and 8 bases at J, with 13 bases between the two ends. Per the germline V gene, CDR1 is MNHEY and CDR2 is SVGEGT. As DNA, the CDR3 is TGTGCCAGCAGCCCTGACAGAGGCGGCTACACCTTC. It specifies CASSPDRGGYTF.

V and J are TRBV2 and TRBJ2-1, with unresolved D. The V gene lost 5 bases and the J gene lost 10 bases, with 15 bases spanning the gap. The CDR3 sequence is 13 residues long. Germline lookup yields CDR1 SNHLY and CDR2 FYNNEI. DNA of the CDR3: TGTGCCAGCAGTACTATTCCCGACGGCGAGCAGTTCTTC. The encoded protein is CASSTIPDGEQFF.

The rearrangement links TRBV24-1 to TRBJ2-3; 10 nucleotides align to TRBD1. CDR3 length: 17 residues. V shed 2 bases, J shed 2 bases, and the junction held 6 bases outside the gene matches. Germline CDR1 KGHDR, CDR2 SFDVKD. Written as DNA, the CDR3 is TGTGCCACCAGTGATTCAACCGGGACAGGGGCCACAGATACGCAGTATTTT. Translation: CATSDSTGTGATDTQYF.

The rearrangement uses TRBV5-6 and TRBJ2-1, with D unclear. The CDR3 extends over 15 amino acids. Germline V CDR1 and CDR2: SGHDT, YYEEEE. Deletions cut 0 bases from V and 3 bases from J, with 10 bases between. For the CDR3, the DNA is TGTGCCAGCAGCTTGGGGTACCACGTCTACAATGAGCAGTTCTTC. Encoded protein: CASSLGYHVYNEQFF.

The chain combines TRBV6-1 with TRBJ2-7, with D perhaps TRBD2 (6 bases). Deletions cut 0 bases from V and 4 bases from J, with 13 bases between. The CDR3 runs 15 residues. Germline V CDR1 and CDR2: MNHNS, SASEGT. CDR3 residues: CASSEAPPGRYEQYF. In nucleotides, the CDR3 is TGTGCCAGCAGTGAAGCACCACCAGGGAGGTACGAGCAGTACTTC.